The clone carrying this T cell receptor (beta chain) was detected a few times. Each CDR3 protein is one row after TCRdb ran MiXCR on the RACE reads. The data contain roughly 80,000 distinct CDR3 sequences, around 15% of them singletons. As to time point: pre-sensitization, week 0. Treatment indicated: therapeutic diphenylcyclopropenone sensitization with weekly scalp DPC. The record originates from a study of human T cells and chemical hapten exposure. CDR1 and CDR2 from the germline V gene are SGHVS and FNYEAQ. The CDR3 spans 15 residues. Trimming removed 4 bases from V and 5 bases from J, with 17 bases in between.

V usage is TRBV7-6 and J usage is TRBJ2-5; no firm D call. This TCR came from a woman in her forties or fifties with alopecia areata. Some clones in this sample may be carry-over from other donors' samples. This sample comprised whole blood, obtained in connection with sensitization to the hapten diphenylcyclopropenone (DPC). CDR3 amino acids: CASSSPGPRWETQYF. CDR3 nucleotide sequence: TGTGCCAGCAGCTCCCCGGGCCCCCGATGGGAGACCCAGTACTTC. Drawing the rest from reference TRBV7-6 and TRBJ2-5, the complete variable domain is GAGVSQSPRYKVTKRGQDVALRCDPISGHVSLYWYRQALGQGPEFLTYFNYEAQQDKSGLPNDRFSAERPEGSISTLTIQRTEQRDSAMYRCASSSPGPRWETQYFGPGTRLLVL.